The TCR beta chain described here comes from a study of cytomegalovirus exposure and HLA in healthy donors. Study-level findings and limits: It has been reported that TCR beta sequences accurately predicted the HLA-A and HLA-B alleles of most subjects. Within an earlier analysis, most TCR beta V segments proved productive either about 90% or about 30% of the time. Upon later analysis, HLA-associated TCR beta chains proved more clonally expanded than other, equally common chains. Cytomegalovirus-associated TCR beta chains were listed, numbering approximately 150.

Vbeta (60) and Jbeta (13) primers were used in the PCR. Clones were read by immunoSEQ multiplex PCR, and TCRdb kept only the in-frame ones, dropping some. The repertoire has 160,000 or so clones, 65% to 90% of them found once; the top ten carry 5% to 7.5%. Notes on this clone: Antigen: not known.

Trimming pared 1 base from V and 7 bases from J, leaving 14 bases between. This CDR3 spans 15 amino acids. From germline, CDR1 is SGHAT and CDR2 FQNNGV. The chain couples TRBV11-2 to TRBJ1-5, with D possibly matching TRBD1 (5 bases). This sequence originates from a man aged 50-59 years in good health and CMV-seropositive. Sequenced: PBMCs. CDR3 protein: CASSLASGGGQPQHF. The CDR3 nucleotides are TGTGCCAGCAGCTTAGCCTCGGGGGGAGGGCAGCCCCAGCATTTT.